Presented here are 25 T cell receptor beta chains from one specimen sequenced in a study of lymphopenia after photon versus proton radiotherapy. The protocol was immunoSEQ multiplex PCR, while the TCRdb copy is restricted to in-frame clones and leaves out a portion. The sample has tens of thousands of clones, around 83% seen once; the top ten hold 1.3% to 1.5%. The sequences come from peripheral blood, collected from a patient treated with proton-based radiotherapy. The receptors derive from a man aged 55 to 70 with pancreatic cancer.

This clone was found once. The rearrangement links TRBV19 to TRBJ1-5; D unresolved. The CDR3 is 16 residues long. Trimming removed 2 bases at V and 5 bases at J, with 16 bases between. Germline loops: CDR1 LNHDA, CDR2 SQIVND (reference sequence). The CDR3 nucleotides read TGTGCCAGTAGTATAACGGATCGAGGGATGCATCAGCCCCAGCATTTT. It is translated as CASSITDRGMHQPQHF.

CDR3 bases: TGCGCCAGCAGCTTGGCCGGGAGAGGCGAGCAGTACTTC. The encoded protein is CASSLAGRGEQYF. The chain carries TRBV5-1 and TRBJ2-7, with D possibly matching TRBD2 (6 bases). Germline values: CDR1 SGHRS, CDR2 YFSETQ. V was trimmed by 0 bases and J by 6 bases, leaving 10 bases between them. CDR3 length equals 13 residues.

The chain has TRBV7-2 and TRBJ2-7; D unresolved. The CDR3 sequence is 14 residues long. Germline V gene data show CDR1 as SGHTA and CDR2 as FQGNSA. V was pared by 4 bases and J by 3 bases, with 13 bases between. The CDR3: CASSSPWGYYEQYF. As DNA, the CDR3 is TGTGCCAGCAGCTCGCCGTGGGGTTACTACGAGCAGTACTTC.

The chain joins TRBV5-1 to TRBJ1-1; D gene ambiguous. The CDR3 runs to 13 residues. V was cut by 3 bases and J by 1 base, with 7 bases left in between. Germline V gene data show CDR1 as SGHRS and CDR2 as YFSETQ. As DNA, the CDR3 is TGCGCCAGCAGCTCGGTCACGAACACTGAAGCTTTCTTT. Encoded protein: CASSSVTNTEAFF.

This chain uses TRBV28 with TRBJ1-2; TRBD1 might be the D (6 bases). The CDR3 runs 14 residues. CDR1 is MDHEN and CDR2 is SYDVKM in the germline V gene. The V gene lost 3 bases and the J gene lost 6 bases, with 14 bases spanning the gap. CDR3 residues: CASSFLDSINGYTF. DNA for the CDR3: TGTGCCAGCAGTTTCCTGGACAGCATAAATGGCTACACCTTC.

This clone was detected only once. V is TRBV7-8 and J is TRBJ2-2; tentatively, D is TRBD1 (5 bases). Germline CDR1 is SGHVS and CDR2 is FQNEAQ. This CDR3 has 15 residues. Trimming stripped 4 bases from V and 6 bases from J, with 15 bases between. Here the CDR3 reads CASSSGFREPGELFF. The CDR3, as DNA: TGTGCCAGCAGCTCAGGGTTTCGCGAGCCCGGGGAGCTGTTTTTT.

The chain couples TRBV7-9 to TRBJ1-4; D call uncertain. Germline loops: CDR1 SEHNR, CDR2 FQNEAQ (reference sequence). V shed 5 bases and J shed 5 bases, with 21 bases lying between them. The CDR3 totals 17 residues. CDR3 loop: CASSPYGFGAGNEKLFF. The CDR3 DNA reads TGTGCCAGCAGCCCATACGGTTTCGGCGCGGGGAATGAAAAACTGTTTTTT.

This clone was picked up a small number of times. V is TRBV28 and J is TRBJ1-4; the D gene is possibly TRBD1 (5 bases). V was pared by 4 bases and J by 8 bases, with 14 bases between. The CDR3 is 14 amino acids. Germline values: CDR1 MDHEN, CDR2 SYDVKM. CDR3 sequence (DNA): TGTGCCAGCAGTTACGGGACCTTAATGGAAAAACTGTTTTTT. It codes for CASSYGTLMEKLFF.

The chain has TRBV5-4 and TRBJ2-1; D tentatively fits TRBD1 or TRBD2 (5 bases each). The CDR3 contains 12 residues. Germline assignment: CDR1 SGHNT and CDR2 YYREEE (reference sequence). Trimming removed 1 base at V and 7 bases at J, with 6 bases between. This CDR3 reads CASSLWGNEQFF. CDR3 bases: TGTGCCAGCAGCTTGTGGGGGAATGAGCAGTTCTTC. The entire variable domain, with the rest obtained from reference TRBV5-4 and TRBJ2-1, is as follows: ETGVTQSPTHLIKTRGQQVTLRCSSQSGHNTVSWYQQALGQGPQFIFQYYREEENGRGNFPPRFSGLQFPNYSSELNVNALELDDSALYLCASSLWGNEQFFGPGTRLTVL.

With respect to this clone: One end of the junction fails to match germline, which may point to a read error. The J gene is TRBJ1-2, the V gene TRBV2, with D unresolved. This CDR3 is built from 13 residues. From germline, CDR1 is SNHLY and CDR2 FYNNEI. CDR3 sequence: CASSEGSNYGYTF. As DNA, the CDR3 is TGTGCCAGCAGCGAAGGGAGTAACTATGGCTACACCTTC. Full variable domain (remainder filled in from reference TRBV2 and TRBJ1-2): EPEVTQTPSHQVTQMGQEVILRCVPISNHLYFYWYRQILGQKVEFLVSFYNNEISEKSEIFDDQFSVERPDGSNFTLKIRSTKLEDSAMYFCASSEGSNYGYTFGSGTRLTVV.

This chain links TRBV19 with TRBJ2-3, with TRBD2 matching over 8 bases. Per germline, CDR1 LNHDA and CDR2 SQIVND (reference sequence). V gave up 0 bases and J gave up 3 bases; unmatched junction bases: 8. This CDR3 has 17 amino acids. CDR3 in amino acids: CASSIEALAGGTDTQYF. In DNA form, the CDR3 reads TGTGCCAGTAGTATAGAGGCGCTAGCGGGCGGTACAGATACGCAGTATTTT. The full variable domain, rest sourced from reference TRBV19 and TRBJ2-3, is DGGITQSPKYLFRKEGQNVTLSCEQNLNHDAMYWYRQDPGQGLRLIYYSQIVNDFQKGDIAEGYSVSREKKESFPLTVTSAQKNPTAFYLCASSIEALAGGTDTQYFGPGTRLTVL.

The rearrangement joins TRBV11-2 to TRBJ1-1; no clear D gene. Between the trimmed V and J ends, which lost 0 bases and 8 bases, there was a span of 7 bases. This CDR3 is 12 amino acids long. The germline gives CDR1 SGHAT, CDR2 FQNNGV. CDR3: CASSLERAEAFF. DNA for the CDR3: TGTGCCAGCAGCTTAGAGCGGGCAGAAGCTTTCTTT.

The CDR3 loop is CASSFRFGSGNNEQFF. In nucleotides, the CDR3 is TGTGCCAGCAGCTTCCGTTTCGGTAGCGGGAACAATGAGCAGTTCTTC. The chain combines TRBV5-6 with TRBJ2-1; 8 nucleotides align to TRBD2. The V segment lost 2 bases and the J segment 5 bases; nucleotides outside the gene matches: 9. Per the germline V gene, CDR1 is SGHDT and CDR2 is YYEEEE. CDR3 length equals 16 residues.

The V gene is TRBV6-1, the J gene TRBJ1-3; D unresolved. Trimming removed 2 bases at V and 4 bases at J, with 9 bases between. The germline V gene has CDR1 MNHNS and CDR2 SASEGT. The CDR3 has 14 residues. The CDR3 DNA follows: TGTGCCAGCAGTGAACCCGCGTCGGGAAACACCATATATTTT. This encodes CASSEPASGNTIYF.

The V gene is TRBV28, the J gene TRBJ2-7, with TRBD1 identical over 8 bases. V was clipped by 6 bases and J by 1 base; unmatched bases: 11. In germline, CDR1 is MDHEN, CDR2 SYDVKM. The CDR3 loop spans 16 amino acids. This CDR3 is CASRRTGWDGSYEQYF. The CDR3 DNA sequence: TGTGCCAGCAGACGGACAGGGTGGGACGGGTCCTACGAGCAGTACTTC.

The chain uses TRBV15 and TRBJ2-5, with D maybe TRBD1 (6 bases). V lost 0 bases to trimming and J lost 4 bases, with 9 bases between them. This CDR3 is built from 14 residues. Looked up from germline, CDR1 is LNHNV and CDR2 is YYDKDF (reference sequence). DNA of the CDR3: TGTGCCACCAGCAGAGATTTGGGGGCAGAGACCCAGTACTTC. Its protein is CATSRDLGAETQYF.

The chain joins TRBV5-5 to TRBJ2-7; TRBD1 matches 8 bases. Germline V lookup: CDR1 SGHKS, CDR2 YYEKEE (reference sequence). J gave up 5 bases and V 2 bases, and 12 bases lay outside the gene matches. The CDR3 has 16 residues. The CDR3 nucleotides read TGTGCCAGCAGCTTACCGTCCGGGACAGGAGCTAACGAGCAGTACTTC. Protein sequence: CASSLPSGTGANEQYF.

J is TRBJ1-3 and V is TRBV5-1; TRBD1 aligns across 7 bases. V shed 4 bases and J 3 bases; nucleotides not matched to a gene: 4. Looked up from germline, CDR1 is SGHRS and CDR2 is YFSETQ. This CDR3 is built from 14 residues. This chain's CDR3 is CASSTGQHGNTIYF. The CDR3, as DNA: TGCGCCAGCAGCACGGGACAGCATGGAAACACCATATATTTT.

This clone was observed a handful of times. The CDR3 here is CSAIRTAGYTF. The CDR3 nucleotides read TGCAGTGCCATCAGGACAGCGGGCTACACCTTC. The chain carries TRBV20-1 and TRBJ1-2; D is possibly TRBD1 (6 bases). CDR3 length equals 11 residues. With 6 bases removed from V and 8 bases from J, the gap between germline ends came to 13 bases. Germline CDR1 is DFQATT and CDR2 is SNEGSKA (reference sequence).

The V gene is TRBV5-1, the J gene TRBJ2-5; 10 bases are a match to TRBD1. V dropped 5 bases and J dropped 2; count of bases not matched to a gene: 6. Per the germline V gene, CDR1 is SGHRS and CDR2 is YFSETQ. The length of the CDR3 is 15 residues. The CDR3 DNA reads TGCGCCAGCAGAGGGGACAGGGGCGGTCAAGAGACCCAGTACTTC. This translates into CASRGDRGGQETQYF.

This clone was found a few times. The chain uses TRBV6-5 and TRBJ1-2; D uncertain. Germline V gene data show CDR1 as MNHEY and CDR2 as SVGAGI. The CDR3 loop spans 14 amino acids. V shed 8 bases and J shed 4 bases, with 17 bases lying between them. The CDR3 spells CASSPTTESYGYTF. In DNA, the CDR3 is TGTGCCAGCTCTCCGACGACCGAGAGCTATGGCTACACCTTC.

The rearrangement uses TRBV4-2 and TRBJ2-3; 8 bases fit TRBD2. V was pared by 4 bases and J by 1 base, with 1 base of the junction left unmatched. Germline V gives CDR1 LGHNA, CDR2 YNFKEQ. The CDR3 extends over 14 amino acids. This CDR3 is CASSPTSGTDTQYF. The DNA of the CDR3 is TGTGCCAGCAGCCCGACTAGCGGCACAGATACGCAGTATTTT.

This chain connects TRBV4-1 to TRBJ2-4; TRBD2 agrees at 8 bases. The V and J ends lost 3 bases and 0 bases, in that order; junction bases with no gene match: 7. CDR3 size: 17 residues. Germline-derived CDR1 and CDR2 are MGHRA and YSYEKL. CDR3: CASSHTTGGVAKNIQYF. CDR3 bases: TGCGCCAGCAGCCATACCACGGGGGGGGTAGCCAAAAACATTCAGTACTTC.

The V and J genes are TRBV6-1 and TRBJ2-7; D unresolved. Trimming cost V 0 bases and J 3 bases, with 9 bases left between them. The CDR3 sequence is 14 residues long. Germline V CDR1 and CDR2: MNHNS, SASEGT. CDR3 residues: CASSEAPSVYEQYF. The CDR3 DNA sequence: TGTGCCAGCAGTGAAGCCCCGTCCGTCTACGAGCAGTACTTC.

The rearrangement uses TRBV5-8 and TRBJ1-5; D gene unclear. With 3 bases removed from V and 5 bases from J, the gap between germline ends came to 6 bases. CDR1 and CDR2 from the germline V gene are SGHTS and YDEGEE. The CDR3 covers 12 residues. Written as DNA, the CDR3 is TGTGCCAGCAGCTGGATAGATCAGCCCCAGCATTTT. Translating it yields CASSWIDQPQHF.